Presented here are 11 T cell receptor beta chains from one specimen sequenced in a study of CXCR3 chemokines and chemotherapy response in bladder cancer. Via MiXCR, TCRdb re-called the PCR reads, giving one row per CDR3 protein. The table lists around 1,400 distinct CDR3 sequences, roughly 6% of them singletons. The sample was collected from a patient whose treatment included neoadjuvant chemotherapy. These receptors all stem from a human donor with bladder cancer that responded to neoadjuvant chemotherapy.

This clonotype has ten or more counts. The chain employs TRBV30 and TRBJ1-5, with D hard to call. V was trimmed by 2 bases and J by 0 bases, leaving 17 bases between them. CDR3 length equals 17 residues. Germline assignment: CDR1 GTSNPN and CDR2 SVGIG (reference sequence). The CDR3 region is CAWSSGRLGDSNQPQHF. The CDR3 DNA follows: TGTGCCTGGAGTTCCGGGAGATTAGGAGATAGCAATCAGCCCCAGCATTTT.

This chain joins TRBV27 and TRBJ2-3, with TRBD1 as a possible D gene (5 bases). The germline gives CDR1 MNHEY, CDR2 SMNVEV (reference sequence). Trimming removed 7 bases at V and 0 bases at J, with 8 bases between. The CDR3 has 13 amino acids. The CDR3 is CASTWGSTDTQYF. CDR3 nucleotide sequence: TGTGCCAGCACCTGGGGCAGCACAGATACGCAGTATTTT.

Within the sample, this clonotype is medium-sized (0.01 to 0.1%). The chain carries TRBV6-1 and TRBJ2-3; 8 positions match TRBD2. The germline gives CDR1 MNHNS, CDR2 SASEGT. Trimming at V came to 5 bases and at J to 13 bases, leaving 14 bases not matched to a gene. This CDR3 comprises 14 residues. The CDR3 region is CASSLRGLDLEEYF. CDR3 nucleotide sequence: TGTGCCAGCAGTCTCCGGGGACTAGACCTTGAGGAGTATTTT.

This clonotype ranks as medium-sized. V usage is TRBV6-2 or TRBV6-3 and J usage is TRBJ1-3, with D unclear. The CDR3 runs to 14 residues. CDR1 is MNHEY and CDR2 is SVGEGT in the germline V gene. The V gene lost 6 bases and the J gene lost 2 bases, with 11 bases spanning the gap. The CDR3 bases are TGTGCCAGCAGCCGAATAGGAACTGGAAACACCATATATTTT. Translated: CASSRIGTGNTIYF.

This clonotype is classed as medium-sized (0.01 to 0.1%). The V call is TRBV19, the J call TRBJ1-5; D might be TRBD1 (5 bases). Trimming removed 7 bases at V and 2 bases at J, with 12 bases between. CDR1 and CDR2 from the germline V gene are LNHDA and SQIVND (reference sequence). The CDR3 spans 14 residues. In DNA form, the CDR3 reads TGTGCCAGTACTCTCTCCAGGGGCAATCAGCCCCAGCATTTT. Encoded protein: CASTLSRGNQPQHF.

This clonotype came up many times. The J gene is TRBJ1-2, the V gene TRBV12-3 or TRBV12-4; maybe TRBD1 (6 bases). Trimming cost V 6 bases and J 8 bases, with 13 bases left between them. The CDR3 totals 12 residues. The CDR3 bases are TGTGCCAGCAGCTCAGGGGTTTACGGCTACACCTTC. This encodes CASSSGVYGYTF.

Many counts were recorded for this clonotype. The chain carries TRBV7-9 and TRBJ2-1, with 11 nucleotides matching TRBD1. From germline, CDR1 is SEHNR and CDR2 FQNEAQ (reference sequence). The trim removed 5 bases at V and 12 bases at J, leaving 12 bases unmatched. The CDR3 is 15 amino acids. The CDR3 reads CASSPGTGGVVGQFF. DNA for the CDR3: TGTGCCAGCAGCCCAGGGACAGGGGGTGTTGTAGGGCAGTTCTTC.

By share, this clonotype ranks as medium-sized. The gene calls are TRBV7-9 and TRBJ2-3; the D is unclear. Deletions cut 4 bases from V and 3 bases from J, with 8 bases between. Germline CDR1 reads SEHNR; CDR2 reads FQNEAQ (reference sequence). The CDR3 extends over 13 amino acids. The CDR3 DNA sequence: TGTGCCAGCAGCTCCGGGCCTACAGATACGCAGTATTTT. It yields the protein CASSSGPTDTQYF.

Within the sample, this clonotype is medium-sized. The chain recombines TRBV6-5 with TRBJ1-1; TRBD1 is a possible D gene (5 bases). The ends were cut back, 6 bases at V and 3 bases at J, with 14 bases in the middle. Germline-derived CDR1 and CDR2 are MNHEY and SVGAGI. The CDR3 runs 14 residues. This CDR3 is CASRWGVGHTEAFF. The CDR3 nucleotides read TGTGCCAGCAGATGGGGTGTGGGGCACACTGAAGCTTTCTTT.

In its sample, this clonotype was seen many times. The rearrangement joins TRBV29-1 to TRBJ2-2, with D perhaps given as TRBD1 or TRBD2 (5 bases each). Trimming cost V 7 bases and J 3 bases, with 12 bases left between them. Germline CDR1 SQVTM, CDR2 ANQGSEA. There are 13 residues in the CDR3. The CDR3 spells CSADGAYTGELFF. In DNA, the CDR3 is TGCAGCGCCGACGGGGCATACACCGGGGAGCTGTTTTTT.

This clonotype is large by share. The chain joins TRBV5-6 to TRBJ1-2; D is perhaps TRBD1 (5 bases). The germline V gene has CDR1 SGHDT and CDR2 YYEEEE. The CDR3 totals 12 residues. V gave up 6 bases and J gave up 4 bases, with 10 bases separating them. DNA for the CDR3: TGTGCCAGCACCCCGGGGGGCTATGGCTACACCTTC. As protein: CASTPGGYGYTF.